This T cell receptor beta chain was sequenced in a study of T cells in Graves' hyperthyroidism and ophthalmopathy. Study as a whole: Peripheral blood samples were taken at initial diagnosis, prior to any treatment. General study findings and limits: A model of 13 V-J pairs discriminated ophthalmopathy from stable hyperthyroidism.

Trimming took 1 base from V and 7 from J; bases not matched to a gene: 6. Germline-derived CDR1 and CDR2 are KGHSH and LQKENI. The CDR3 runs 15 residues. As for this clonotype: Antigen specificity is unknown.

Any patient presenting with uncontrolled infection, other autoimmune disease, pregnancy or lactation was left out. RNA transcripts served as the template for amplifying TCR beta CDR3 regions. First-round RT-PCR of the TCR CDR3 relied on the HTBI primer set. TCRdb recomputed calls from the multiplex PCR reads with MiXCR, one row per CDR3 protein. The sample includes about 350,000 distinct CDR3 sequences, about a sixth of them seen just once. This clonotype was obtained from a woman between 25 and 40 years old with Graves' hyperthyroidism that later progressed to Graves' ophthalmopathy. The gene calls are TRBV18 and TRBJ1-4, with 7 bases aligning to TRBD1. Source material: blood. This CDR3 is CASSPQGAGREKLFF. DNA for the CDR3: TGTGCCAGCTCACCACAGGGGGCCGGTCGTGAAAAACTGTTTTTT.